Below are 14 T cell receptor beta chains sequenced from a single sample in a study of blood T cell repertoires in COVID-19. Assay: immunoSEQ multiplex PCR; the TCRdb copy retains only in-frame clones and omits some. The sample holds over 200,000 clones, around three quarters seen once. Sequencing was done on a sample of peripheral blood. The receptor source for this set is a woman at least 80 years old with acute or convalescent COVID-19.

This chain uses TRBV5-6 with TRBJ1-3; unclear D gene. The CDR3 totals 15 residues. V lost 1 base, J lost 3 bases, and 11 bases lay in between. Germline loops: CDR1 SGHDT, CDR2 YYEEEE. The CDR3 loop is CASSLTSGLGNTIYF. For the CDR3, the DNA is TGTGCCAGCAGCTTGACGTCTGGACTTGGAAACACCATATATTTT. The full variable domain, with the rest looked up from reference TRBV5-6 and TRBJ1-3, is DAGVTQSPTHLIKTRGQQVTLRCSPKSGHDTVSWYQQALGQGPQFIFQYYEEEERQRGNFPDRFSGHQFPNYSSELNVNALLLGDSALYLCASSLTSGLGNTIYFGEGSWLTVV.

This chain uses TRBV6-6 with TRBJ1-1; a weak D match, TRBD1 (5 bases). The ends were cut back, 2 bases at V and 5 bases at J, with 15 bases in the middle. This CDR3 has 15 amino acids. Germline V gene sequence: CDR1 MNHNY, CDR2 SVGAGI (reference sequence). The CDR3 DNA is TGTGCCAGCAGTTACCCAGCAGGGAGGTGGACTGAAGCTTTCTTT. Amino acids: CASSYPAGRWTEAFF.

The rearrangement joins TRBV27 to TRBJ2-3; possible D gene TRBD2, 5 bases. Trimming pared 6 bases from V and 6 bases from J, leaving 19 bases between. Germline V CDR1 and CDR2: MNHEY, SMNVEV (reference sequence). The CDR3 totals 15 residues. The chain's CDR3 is CASSQWGSAADTQYF. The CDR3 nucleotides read TGTGCCAGCAGCCAGTGGGGTAGCGCGGCGGATACGCAGTATTTT.

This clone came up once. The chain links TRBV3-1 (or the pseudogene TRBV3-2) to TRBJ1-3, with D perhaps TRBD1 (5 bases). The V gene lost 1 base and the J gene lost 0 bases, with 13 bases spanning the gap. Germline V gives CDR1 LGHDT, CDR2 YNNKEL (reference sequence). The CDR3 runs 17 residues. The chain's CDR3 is CASSQGQFRISGNTIYF. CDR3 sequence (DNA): TGTGCCAGCAGCCAAGGACAGTTCAGGATCTCTGGAAACACCATATATTTT.

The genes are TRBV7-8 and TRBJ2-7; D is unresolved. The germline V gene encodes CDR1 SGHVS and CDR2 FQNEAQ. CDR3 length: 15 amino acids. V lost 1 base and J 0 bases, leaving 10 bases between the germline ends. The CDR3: CASSLVRLPSYEQYF. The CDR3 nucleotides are TGTGCCAGCAGCTTAGTGCGACTCCCCTCCTACGAGCAGTACTTC.

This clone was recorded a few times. CDR3 bases: TGCGCCAGCAGCTTTAGGCAGGGCGGCGGTAACTATGGCTACACCTTC. Translation gives CASSFRQGGGNYGYTF. V and J are TRBV5-1 and TRBJ1-2; perhaps TRBD1 as D (5 bases). This CDR3 comprises 16 residues. Germline CDR1 is SGHRS and CDR2 is YFSETQ. V was pared by 2 bases and J by 1 base, with 15 bases between.

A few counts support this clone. CDR3 sequence (DNA): TGTGCCAGCAGCTTAGATTTTCCAGGTCTCACCGGGGAGCTGTTTTTT. It codes for CASSLDFPGLTGELFF. V gene TRBV11-1 combines with J gene TRBJ2-2, with D hard to call. The V end lost 1 base, the J end lost 4 bases, and 13 bases lay between the germline ends. From germline, CDR1 is SGHAT and CDR2 FQDESV (reference sequence). The CDR3 is 16 residues long. The variable domain in full, with the rest retrieved from reference TRBV11-1 and TRBJ2-2, is EAEVAQSPRYKITEKSQAVAFWCDPISGHATLYWYRQILGQGPELLVQFQDESVVDDSQLPKDRFSAERLKGVDSTLKIQPAELGDSAMYLCASSLDFPGLTGELFFGEGSRLTVL.

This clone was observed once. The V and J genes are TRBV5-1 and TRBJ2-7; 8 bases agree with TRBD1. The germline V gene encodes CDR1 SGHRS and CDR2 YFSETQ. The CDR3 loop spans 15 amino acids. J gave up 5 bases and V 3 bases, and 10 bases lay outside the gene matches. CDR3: CASSSNQGALDEQYF. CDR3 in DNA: TGCGCCAGCAGCTCCAACCAGGGGGCACTCGACGAGCAGTACTTC.

CDR3 coding DNA: TGTGCCAGCACCCCCGGGACATCCAGAATATATGGCTACACCTTC. Translating it yields CASTPGTSRIYGYTF. V gene TRBV2 combines with J gene TRBJ1-2; tentatively, D is TRBD1 (6 bases). The CDR3 runs to 15 residues. V was pared by 7 bases and J by 5 bases, with 20 bases between. Germline V CDR1 and CDR2: SNHLY, FYNNEI. Supplemented by reference TRBV2 and TRBJ1-2, the full variable domain reads EPEVTQTPSHQVTQMGQEVILRCVPISNHLYFYWYRQILGQKVEFLVSFYNNEISEKSEIFDDQFSVERPDGSNFTLKIRSTKLEDSAMYFCASTPGTSRIYGYTFGSGTRLTVV.

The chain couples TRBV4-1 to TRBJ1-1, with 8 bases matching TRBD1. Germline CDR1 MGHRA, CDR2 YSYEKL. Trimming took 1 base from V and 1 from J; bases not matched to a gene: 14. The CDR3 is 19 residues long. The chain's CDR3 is CASSQALSRGPGRNTEAFF. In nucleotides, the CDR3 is TGCGCCAGCAGCCAAGCGCTCTCCAGGGGGCCGGGTAGGAACACTGAAGCTTTCTTT.

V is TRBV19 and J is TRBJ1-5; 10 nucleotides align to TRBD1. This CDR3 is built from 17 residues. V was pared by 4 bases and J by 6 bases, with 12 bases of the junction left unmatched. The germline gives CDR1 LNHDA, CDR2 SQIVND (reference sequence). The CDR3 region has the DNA TGTGCCAGTAGTACAGCTGACTTGGACAGGGGGAGTCAGCCCCAGCATTTT. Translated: CASSTADLDRGSQPQHF.

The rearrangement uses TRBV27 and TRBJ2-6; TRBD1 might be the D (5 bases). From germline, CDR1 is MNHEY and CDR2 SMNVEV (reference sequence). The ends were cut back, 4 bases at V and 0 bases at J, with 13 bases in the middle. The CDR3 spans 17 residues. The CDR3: CASSSVGVPSGANVLTF. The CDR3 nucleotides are TGTGCCAGCAGTTCCGTAGGGGTCCCCTCTGGGGCCAACGTCCTGACTTTC.

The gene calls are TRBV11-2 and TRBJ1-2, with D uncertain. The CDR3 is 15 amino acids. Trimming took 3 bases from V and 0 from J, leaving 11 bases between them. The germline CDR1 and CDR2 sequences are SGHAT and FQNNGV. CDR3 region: CASSLSSTANYGYTF. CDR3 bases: TGTGCCAGCAGCTTGTCGTCAACAGCTAACTATGGCTACACCTTC.

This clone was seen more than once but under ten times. CDR3 protein: CASSLDGGAGDTQYF. The CDR3 nucleotides read TGTGCCAGCAGCTTAGACGGGGGTGCAGGCGATACGCAGTATTTT. The J gene is TRBJ2-3, the V gene TRBV11-2; a weak D match, TRBD2 (6 bases). The CDR3 has 15 amino acids. Germline V CDR1 and CDR2: SGHAT, FQNNGV. V was pared by 0 bases and J by 6 bases, with 13 bases between. Combining the CDR3 with reference TRBV11-2 and TRBJ2-3 gives the whole variable domain EAGVAQSPRYKIIEKRQSVAFWCNPISGHATLYWYQQILGQGPKLLIQFQNNGVVDDSQLPKDRFSAERLKGVDSTLKIQPAKLEDSAVYLCASSLDGGAGDTQYFGPGTRLTVL.